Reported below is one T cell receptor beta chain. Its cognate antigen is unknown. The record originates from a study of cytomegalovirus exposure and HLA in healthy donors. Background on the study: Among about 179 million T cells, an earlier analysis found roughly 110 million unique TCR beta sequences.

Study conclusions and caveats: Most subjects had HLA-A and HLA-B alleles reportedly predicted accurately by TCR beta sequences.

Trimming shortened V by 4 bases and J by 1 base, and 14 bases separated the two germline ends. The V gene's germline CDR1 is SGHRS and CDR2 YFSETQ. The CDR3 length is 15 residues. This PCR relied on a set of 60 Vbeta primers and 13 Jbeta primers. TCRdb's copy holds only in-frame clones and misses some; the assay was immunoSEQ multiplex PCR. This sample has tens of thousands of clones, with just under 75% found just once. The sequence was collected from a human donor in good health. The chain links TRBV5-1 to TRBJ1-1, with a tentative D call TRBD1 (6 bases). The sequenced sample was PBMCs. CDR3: CASSPRDNPNTEAFF. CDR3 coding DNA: TGCGCCAGCAGCCCCCGGGACAATCCGAACACTGAAGCTTTCTTT.